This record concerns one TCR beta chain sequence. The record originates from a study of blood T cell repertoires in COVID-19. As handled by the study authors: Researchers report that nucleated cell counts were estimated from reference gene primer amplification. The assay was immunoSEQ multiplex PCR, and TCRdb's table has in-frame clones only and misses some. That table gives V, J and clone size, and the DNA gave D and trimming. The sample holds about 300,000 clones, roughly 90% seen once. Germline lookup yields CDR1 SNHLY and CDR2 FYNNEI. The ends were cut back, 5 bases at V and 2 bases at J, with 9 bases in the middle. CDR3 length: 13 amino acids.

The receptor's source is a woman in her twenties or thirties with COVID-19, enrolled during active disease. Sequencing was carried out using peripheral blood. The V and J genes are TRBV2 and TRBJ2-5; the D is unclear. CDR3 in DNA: TGTGCCAGCAGTCGACACATTCAAGAGACCCAGTACTTC. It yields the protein CASSRHIQETQYF.